The 5 T cell receptor beta chains in this list originate from one sample, sequenced in a study of blood T cell repertoires in COVID-19. Clones were sequenced by immunoSEQ multiplex PCR, and TCRdb holds only the in-frame ones, with some missing. The profile shows over 300,000 clones, 65% to 85% of them singletons. The sequenced material came from peripheral blood. These receptors originate from a woman between 45 and 60 years old with acute or convalescent COVID-19.

The chain employs TRBV7-9 and TRBJ2-5, with 8 bases that match TRBD2. Per germline, CDR1 SEHNR and CDR2 FQNEAQ (reference sequence). This CDR3 is 16 amino acids long. The ends lost 6 bases at V and 6 bases at J; junction bases unmatched: 15. The CDR3 region is CASRPGGEDRRKTQYF. CDR3 nucleotide sequence: TGTGCCAGCAGACCCGGGGGGGAGGATAGGAGAAAGACCCAGTACTTC. The full variable domain, completed using reference TRBV7-9 and TRBJ2-5, is DTGVSQNPRHKITKRGQNVTFRCDPISEHNRLYWYRQTLGQGPEFLTYFQNEAQLEKSRLLSDRFSAERPKGSFSTLEIQRTEQGDSAMYLCASRPGGEDRRKTQYFGPGTRLLVL.

The V call is TRBV30, the J call TRBJ1-6, with unresolved D. This CDR3 comprises 13 residues. Trimming cost V 3 bases and J 5 bases, with 8 bases left between them. CDR1 GTSNPN and CDR2 SVGIG come from the germline V gene (reference sequence). CDR3 loop: CAWRGANNSPLHF. CDR3 in DNA: TGTGCCTGGAGGGGAGCGAATAATTCACCCCTCCACTTT. Together with reference TRBV30 and TRBJ1-6, the CDR3 gives the full variable domain: SQTIHQWPATLVQPVGSPLSLECTVEGTSNPNLYWYRQAAGRGLQLLFYSVGIGQISSEVPQNLSASRPQDRQFILSSKKLLLSDSGFYLCAWRGANNSPLHFGNGTRLTVT.

The V and J genes are TRBV7-3 and TRBJ2-3, with 8 bases matching TRBD1. V shed 1 base, J shed 5 bases, and the junction held 5 bases outside the gene matches. This CDR3 contains 15 residues. CDR1 and CDR2 from the germline V gene are SGHTA and FQGTGA. CDR3 coding DNA: TGTGCCAGCAGCTTAAGCAGGGGGCAAAAAGATACGCAGTATTTT. This translates into CASSLSRGQKDTQYF. The full variable domain, its missing parts supplied by reference TRBV7-3 and TRBJ2-3, is GAGVSQTPSNKVTEKGKYVELRCDPISGHTALYWYRQSLGQGPEFLIYFQGTGAADDSGLPNDRFFAVRPEGSVSTLKIQRTERGDSAVYLCASSLSRGQKDTQYFGPGTRLTVL.

This clone came up a few times. This rearrangement joins TRBV4-1 to TRBJ1-2, with 10 bases identical to TRBD1. V lost 4 bases, J lost 3 bases, and 11 bases stayed unmatched. The CDR3 runs to 17 residues. The germline CDR1 and CDR2 sequences are MGHRA and YSYEKL. CDR3 protein: CASSPQSGQGVYYGYTF. CDR3 in DNA: TGCGCCAGCAGCCCACAATCCGGACAGGGGGTTTACTATGGCTACACCTTC.

V gene TRBV18 combines with J gene TRBJ1-4; D call uncertain. The CDR3 has 17 residues. Germline CDR1 KGHSH, CDR2 LQKENI. Deletions cut 6 bases from V and 3 bases from J, with 20 bases between. CDR3 DNA: TGTGCCAGCTCTAACCGGTATTTGGAGAACCCTAATGAAAAACTGTTTTTT. Its translation: CASSNRYLENPNEKLFF.